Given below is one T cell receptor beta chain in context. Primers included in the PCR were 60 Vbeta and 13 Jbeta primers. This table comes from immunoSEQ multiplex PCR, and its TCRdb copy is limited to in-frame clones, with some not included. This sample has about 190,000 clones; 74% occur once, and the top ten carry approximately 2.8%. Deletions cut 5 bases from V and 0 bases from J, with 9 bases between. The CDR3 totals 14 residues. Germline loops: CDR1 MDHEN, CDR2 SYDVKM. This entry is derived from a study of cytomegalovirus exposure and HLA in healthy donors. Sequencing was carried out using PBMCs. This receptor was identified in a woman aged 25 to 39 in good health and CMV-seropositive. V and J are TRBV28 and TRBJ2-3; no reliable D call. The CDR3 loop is CASSGGTSTDTQYF. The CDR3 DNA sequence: TGTGCCAGCAGTGGTGGTACTAGCACAGATACGCAGTATTTT.